One T cell receptor (beta chain) is described in this entry. Germline V gene lookup returns CDR1 SGHRS and CDR2 YFSETQ. Trimming shortened V by 4 bases and J by 5 bases, and 15 bases separated the two germline ends. This CDR3 comprises 14 residues. The record originates from a study of metastatic and nonmetastatic thyroid tumors. As handled by the study authors: Variation in CDR3 across clinicopathological groups served as the basis for constructing a distant-metastasis classifier in papillary thyroid cancer. TCRdb reprocessed the PCR reads using MiXCR. The V and J calls reflect TCRdb's pipeline rather than the authors' work. In the table there are about 30,000 clones, 20% to 25% of which are singletons. Among the patients, none had received any treatment before thyroid surgery.

The origin of this receptor is a female donor with papillary thyroid cancer or a benign thyroid nodule (not recorded which). Some clones in this sample may be carry-over from other donors' samples. Sequences were obtained from blood. The V and J genes are TRBV5-1 and TRBJ2-5; no clear D. CDR3 loop: CASSGGTVGETQYF. Here the CDR3 DNA reads TGCGCCAGCAGCGGTGGCACGGTGGGGGAGACCCAGTACTTC.